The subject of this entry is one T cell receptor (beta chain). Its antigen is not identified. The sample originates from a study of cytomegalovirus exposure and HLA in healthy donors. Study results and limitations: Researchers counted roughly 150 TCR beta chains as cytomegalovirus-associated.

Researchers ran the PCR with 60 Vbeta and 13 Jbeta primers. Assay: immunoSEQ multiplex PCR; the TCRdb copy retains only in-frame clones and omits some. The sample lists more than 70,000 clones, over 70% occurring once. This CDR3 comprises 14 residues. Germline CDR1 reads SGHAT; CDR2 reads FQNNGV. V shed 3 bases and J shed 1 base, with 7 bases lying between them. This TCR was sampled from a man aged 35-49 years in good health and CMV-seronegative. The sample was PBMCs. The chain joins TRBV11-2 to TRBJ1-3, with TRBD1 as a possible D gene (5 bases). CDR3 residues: CASSLGGSGNTIYF. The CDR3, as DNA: TGTGCCAGCAGCTTGGGGGGGTCTGGAAACACCATATATTTT.